This T cell receptor (beta chain) was sequenced during a study of T cell repertoires in cytomegalovirus infection. As for the study in general: Based on public TCR beta signatures, there were indications of CMV infection and of a matching HLA type. Findings and caveats of the study: Clonotype analysis showed dominance of the ex vivo response by HLA-C-restricted CMV-specific TCR beta clonotypes.

Worth noting for this clonotype: The antigen remains undetermined.

The CDR3 has 17 residues. V lost 1 base and J lost 6; bases outside the gene matches: 4. Per the germline V gene, CDR1 is LGHDT and CDR2 is YNNKEL (reference sequence). Using its own MiXCR run on the reads, TCRdb lists one record per CDR3 protein. This sample has over 450,000 distinct CDR3 sequences; 11% occur once, and the top ten carry roughly 10%. The sequence was collected from a human donor in good health (CMV status not recorded). Some clones in this sample may be carry-over from other donors' samples. V gene TRBV3-1 combines with J gene TRBJ2-1; 15 positions agree with TRBD2. Sequencing used PBMCs. CDR3 sequence: CASSQVGTSGRSNEQFF. The CDR3 nucleotides read TGTGCCAGCAGCCAAGTTGGGACTAGCGGGAGGAGCAATGAGCAGTTCTTC.